This record covers a single TCR beta chain. Its specificity is not known. The CDR3 spans 16 residues. The V segment lost 0 bases and the J segment 2 bases; nucleotides outside the gene matches: 4. Germline V gene sequence: CDR1 SGHRS, CDR2 YFSETQ. The primer mix had 60 Vbeta and 13 Jbeta primers. Generated by immunoSEQ multiplex PCR, the TCRdb table keeps only in-frame clones and is missing some. Recorded for this sample: 95,000 to 150,000 clones. This sample is part of a study of cytomegalovirus exposure and HLA in healthy donors. Study-level points and caveats: Published work reported that the classifier diagnosed cytomegalovirus status with high specificity and sensitivity. Most TCR sequences were uncommon, yet certain public TCRs appeared in many donors. In a later analysis, TCR association rates varied by HLA locus: DRB1 most, HLA-C fewest. Further analysis, carried out later, found HLA-associated TCR beta chains more clonally expanded than equally common other chains.

This chain connects TRBV5-1 to TRBJ2-2; 7 positions match TRBD1. Material: PBMCs. The clonotype comes from a young man in good health and CMV-seronegative. This CDR3 is CASSLVGQVNTGELFF. The CDR3, as DNA: TGCGCCAGCAGCTTGGTTGGACAGGTTAACACCGGGGAGCTGTTTTTT.